These 20 T cell receptor beta chains were sequenced from one sample in a study of T cell repertoires in cytomegalovirus infection. In TCRdb, the reads were re-called with MiXCR into one record per CDR3 protein. The sample shows some 250,000 distinct CDR3 sequences, around 8.7% of them seen only once. Sequenced input: PBMCs. The receptors derive from a human donor in good health (CMV status not recorded). Some clones in this sample may be carry-over from other donors' samples.

The chain is built from TRBV7-8 and TRBJ2-2, with D uncertain. V was pared by 2 bases and J by 1 base, with 8 bases between. The germline CDR1 and CDR2 sequences are SGHVS and FQNEAQ. This CDR3 is 15 amino acids long. Written as DNA, the CDR3 is TGTGCCAGCAGCTTAAGAACGGGGAACACCGGGGAGCTGTTTTTT. This gives the protein CASSLRTGNTGELFF.

The rearrangement joins TRBV20-1 to TRBJ1-2; the match to TRBD1 covers 12 bases. Germline CDR1 and CDR2: DFQATT and SNEGSKA (reference sequence). The J segment lost 6 bases and the V segment lost 5 bases, leaving 7 bases of the junction unmatched. The CDR3 spans 14 residues. The CDR3 is CSADNRDRGHGYTF. Here the CDR3 DNA reads TGCAGTGCTGACAACCGGGACAGGGGGCATGGCTACACCTTC.

Only a few counts were recorded for this clonotype. V is TRBV5-1 and J is TRBJ1-1; TRBD1 aligns across 7 bases. The germline CDR1 and CDR2 sequences are SGHRS and YFSETQ. The V and J ends lost 3 bases and 1 base, in that order; junction bases with no gene match: 15. The CDR3 sequence is 18 residues long. CDR3 in amino acids: CASSWGPGQTKRNTEAFF. Here the CDR3 DNA reads TGCGCCAGCAGCTGGGGTCCGGGACAGACAAAGAGGAACACTGAAGCTTTCTTT.

The J gene is TRBJ1-1, the V gene TRBV6-2 or TRBV6-3; tentatively, D is TRBD1 (5 bases). V shed 9 bases and J shed 3 bases, with 8 bases lying between them. The CDR3 loop spans 11 amino acids. Germline V gene lookup returns CDR1 MNHEY and CDR2 SVGEGT. DNA for the CDR3: TGTGCCAGTATCAGGGACACTGAAGCTTTCTTT. Its translation: CASIRDTEAFF.

This clonotype was detected many times. The chain is built from TRBV7-4 and TRBJ2-1; the D is unclear. CDR1 is SGHVT and CDR2 is SQSDAQ in the germline V gene. V was pared by 6 bases and J by 6 bases, with 15 bases between. There are 14 residues in the CDR3. The CDR3 region has the DNA TGTGCCAGCAGAATCGGCCAGGACCCCAATGAGCAGTTCTTC. It specifies CASRIGQDPNEQFF.

This clonotype has only a few counts. This chain connects TRBV10-3 to TRBJ2-7, with D unclear. This CDR3 is built from 13 residues. Germline values: CDR1 ENHRY, CDR2 SYGVKD. V was shortened by 1 base and J by 5 bases, with 9 bases between the two germline ends. The CDR3 DNA reads TGTGCCATCAGTGAGTTAGGCCCTGACGAGCAGTACTTC. Its protein is CAISELGPDEQYF.

There are a few counts of this clonotype. V is TRBV12-3 or TRBV12-4 and J is TRBJ1-2; a weak D match, TRBD1 (5 bases). Trimming cost V 6 bases and J 4 bases, with 9 bases left between them. CDR3 length: 12 residues. The CDR3 sequence is CASSRGTYGYTF. The DNA for the CDR3 is TGTGCCAGCAGCCGGGGGACCTATGGCTACACCTTC.

This clonotype appeared a few times. This rearrangement joins TRBV5-1 to TRBJ1-2, with TRBD1 matching over 8 bases. The CDR3 is 14 amino acids. CDR1 and CDR2 (germline): SGHRS, YFSETQ. V lost 4 bases to trimming and J lost 6 bases; unmatched junction nucleotides: 8. The CDR3 loop is CASSRPGQEDGYTF. The DNA for the CDR3 is TGCGCCAGCAGCAGGCCGGGACAGGAGGATGGCTACACCTTC. Supplemented by reference TRBV5-1 and TRBJ1-2, the full variable domain reads KAGVTQTPRYLIKTRGQQVTLSCSPISGHRSVSWYQQTPGQGLQFLFEYFSETQRNKGNFPGRFSGRQFSNSRSEMNVSTLELGDSALYLCASSRPGQEDGYTFGSGTRLTVV.

This clonotype was recorded at least ten times. The gene calls are TRBV7-2 and TRBJ2-2; tentatively, D is TRBD1 or TRBD2 (5 bases each). CDR1 is SGHTA and CDR2 is FQGNSA in the germline V gene. With 6 bases removed from V and 5 bases from J, the gap between germline ends came to 16 bases. This CDR3 is 15 amino acids long. The CDR3 DNA reads as TGTGCCAGCAGAATCGGGACCGCAGGGACCGGGGAGCTGTTTTTT. It translates to CASRIGTAGTGELFF.

This clonotype has a count of ten or more. CDR3 bases: TGTGCCAGCAGTGAAGCGCGAGGAGGGACAGGGGTTAACACCATATATTTT. Its protein is CASSEARGGTGVNTIYF. The chain couples TRBV6-1 to TRBJ1-3, with 10 positions matching TRBD1. J was trimmed by 7 bases and V by 0 bases; bases with no gene match: 9. This CDR3 spans 17 amino acids. Germline V gene sequence: CDR1 MNHNS, CDR2 SASEGT.

The J gene is TRBJ2-2, the V gene TRBV6-2 or TRBV6-3; 10 bases agree with TRBD2. Unmatched junction bases numbered 7, after V lost 6 bases and J lost 6 bases. Germline V gives CDR1 MNHEY, CDR2 SVGEGT. This CDR3 contains 15 residues. CDR3 loop: CASRPSGSSSGELFF. The CDR3, as DNA: TGTGCCAGCAGACCTAGCGGGAGCTCCTCCGGGGAGCTGTTTTTT.

This clonotype was recorded a few times. The J gene is TRBJ1-5, the V gene TRBV6-2 or TRBV6-3; D gene unclear. Germline-derived CDR1 and CDR2 are MNHEY and SVGEGT. CDR3 length equals 18 residues. Trimming took off 7 bases at V and 3 bases at J, with 25 bases between the two ends. DNA for the CDR3: TGTGCCAGCACCCAGAACGCCATCCGCAGACAAACCAATCAGCCCCAGCATTTT. It codes for CASTQNAIRRQTNQPQHF.

Ten or more counts support this clonotype. V gene TRBV7-2 combines with J gene TRBJ2-3, with 13 bases matching TRBD2. The V gene end was trimmed by 5 bases and the J gene end by 4 bases; junction bases not matched to a gene: 6. Germline CDR1 reads SGHTA; CDR2 reads FQGNSA. This CDR3 has 16 residues. CDR3 DNA sequence: TGTGCCAGCAGCACCCGACTAGCGGGGGGTGCAGATACGCAGTATTTT. Protein: CASSTRLAGGADTQYF.

This chain links TRBV15 with TRBJ2-1; 9 bases are a match to TRBD1. J lost 7 bases, V lost 0 bases, and 19 bases had no gene match. This CDR3 has 20 amino acids. Germline V gene lookup returns CDR1 LNHNV and CDR2 YYDKDF (reference sequence). CDR3 residues: CATSREGNHRGRSPPNEQFF. DNA for the CDR3: TGTGCCACCAGCAGAGAAGGAAACCACAGGGGGCGGTCACCCCCTAATGAGCAGTTCTTC.

This clonotype was recorded many times. The genes are TRBV20-1 and TRBJ1-1; D may be TRBD1 (6 bases). The CDR3 loop spans 12 amino acids. Deletions cut 6 bases from V and 4 bases from J, with 12 bases between. Per germline, CDR1 DFQATT and CDR2 SNEGSKA (reference sequence). The CDR3 region is CSAGQWATEAFF. Written as DNA, the CDR3 is TGCAGTGCGGGACAATGGGCCACTGAAGCTTTCTTT.

This clonotype appeared a few times. This chain connects TRBV7-2 to TRBJ2-2; D not certain. The CDR3 is 15 residues long. V was clipped by 7 bases and J by 0 bases, with 12 bases between them. CDR1 and CDR2 from the germline V gene are SGHTA and FQGNSA. This CDR3 is CASTYGPANTGELFF. CDR3 nucleotides: TGTGCCAGCACGTACGGCCCTGCGAACACCGGGGAGCTGTTTTTT.

This clonotype came up many times. This chain links TRBV6-2 or TRBV6-3 with TRBJ2-7; D perhaps matches TRBD2 (6 bases). Germline CDR1 is MNHEY and CDR2 is SVGEGT. This CDR3 comprises 14 residues. With 6 bases removed from V and 6 bases from J, the gap between germline ends came to 18 bases. In nucleotides, the CDR3 is TGTGCCAGCAGAAACGCGGGGCGCGTGGTCGAGCAGTACTTC. Residues: CASRNAGRVVEQYF.

This CDR3 reads CASGEGGPIEQFF. CDR3 coding DNA: TGCGCCAGCGGTGAGGGAGGGCCTATTGAGCAGTTCTTC. The genes are TRBV5-1 and TRBJ2-1, with 7 nucleotides matching TRBD2. Germline trimming cut 7 bases from V and 9 bases from J; bases unmatched to any gene: 10. Germline lookup yields CDR1 SGHRS and CDR2 YFSETQ. The CDR3 has 13 amino acids.

This clonotype was seen ten or more times. The chain is built from TRBV6-5 and TRBJ1-6; TRBD1 agrees at 11 bases. The CDR3 is 16 residues long. Trimming removed 0 bases from V and 10 bases from J; junction bases left unmatched: 5. Germline assignment: CDR1 MNHEY and CDR2 SVGAGI. The CDR3 reads CASSYSDRGRGSPLHF. For the CDR3, the DNA is TGTGCCAGCAGTTACTCGGACAGGGGGCGAGGATCACCCCTCCACTTT.

At least ten counts were recorded for this clonotype. The gene calls are TRBV7-2 and TRBJ1-2; D might be TRBD1 (6 bases). Germline values: CDR1 SGHTA, CDR2 FQGNSA. The CDR3 sequence is 13 residues long. V was shortened by 5 bases and J by 7 bases, with 14 bases between the two germline ends. This CDR3 is CASSMTGPLGYTF. CDR3 coding DNA: TGTGCCAGCAGCATGACAGGTCCCCTTGGCTACACCTTC.